This passage covers 3 T cell receptor beta chains from one sample sequenced in a study of T cell responses to AZD1222 COVID-19 vaccine. Only in-frame clones appear in the TCRdb table, and some are missing; sequencing was by immunoSEQ multiplex PCR. Here the sample spans around 86,000 clones, roughly 90% being singletons. The sequenced sample was peripheral blood, obtained on day 0 of AZD1222 vaccination. The origin of the receptors is an adult in good health.

The chain is built from TRBV19 and TRBJ1-2; 12 nucleotides align to TRBD1. The V gene end was trimmed by 7 bases and the J gene end by 5 bases; junction bases not matched to a gene: 14. From germline, CDR1 is LNHDA and CDR2 SQIVND (reference sequence). The CDR3 consists of 17 residues. As DNA, the CDR3 is TGTGCCAGTAATCGCGGGACAGGGGGCACCATTGCTTATGGCTACACCTTC. This encodes CASNRGTGGTIAYGYTF.

The rearrangement uses TRBV7-9 and TRBJ2-7, with D hard to call. The CDR3 runs to 14 residues. V shed 4 bases and J shed 3 bases, with 13 bases lying between them. Germline V gives CDR1 SEHNR, CDR2 FQNEAQ (reference sequence). The CDR3 bases are TGTGCCAGCAGCTCTATAGTGGGGAACTACGAGCAGTACTTC. Protein: CASSSIVGNYEQYF.

The J gene is TRBJ2-5, the V gene TRBV7-2; possible D gene TRBD2, 7 bases. This CDR3 region has 15 residues. Per germline, CDR1 SGHTA and CDR2 FQGNSA. The V end lost 4 bases, the J end lost 1 base, and 13 bases lay between the germline ends. The CDR3 coding sequence is TGTGCCAGCAGCTCCGGGGGCGGGGGCCAAGAGACCCAGTACTTC. It codes for CASSSGGGGQETQYF.